This entry is about one T cell receptor beta chain. Its antigen is not known. The data derive from a study of graft-versus-host responses after intestinal transplantation. About the research overall: The whole recipient group had anti-thymocyte globulin induction followed by tacrolimus and steroids for two to four years.

Method: immunoSEQ multiplex PCR; TCRdb's copy keeps in-frame clones and lacks some. The data hold tens of thousands of clones, with around 90% observed a single time. Regarding the study as a whole: The marrow of recipients harbored GvH clones, and ileum or blood showed some of them first. The presence of high graft-versus-host to host-versus-graft clonal ratios in allografts characterized patients with graft-donor T cell macrochimerism. GvH clone levels peaked in circulation, and this peak was associated with early post-transplant HvG declines.

The sequence was collected from a human donor who received an intestinal transplant. Sequencing was performed on unstimulated CD4+ T cells sorted from spleen or lymph node cells, taken before intestinal transplant.

Here the CDR3 reads CASSQDWTRTDTQYF. In DNA form, the CDR3 reads TGTGCCAGCAGCCAAGATTGGACACGCACAGATACGCAGTATTTT. The rearrangement uses TRBV14 and TRBJ2-3, with D perhaps TRBD1 (5 bases). V shed 0 bases and J shed 1 base, with 8 bases lying between them. Germline loops: CDR1 SGHDN, CDR2 FVKESK. The CDR3 contains 15 residues.